This TCR beta chain came from a study of cytomegalovirus exposure and HLA in healthy donors. PCR involved 60 Vbeta and 13 Jbeta primers. The repertoire was sequenced with immunoSEQ multiplex PCR; TCRdb's copy has only in-frame clones and lacks some. Its table lists about 130,000 clones. The CDR3 consists of 14 residues. Between the trimmed V and J ends, which lost 4 bases and 4 bases, there was a span of 10 bases. Sequences were obtained from PBMCs. The chain is built from TRBV6-7 and TRBJ2-2; D ambiguous. TRBV6-7 belongs to the ORF category, with a function that is uncertain. This receptor was taken from a woman in her forties in good health and CMV-seronegative. The CDR3 region is CASSFPRFTGELFF. For the CDR3, the DNA is TGTGCCAGCAGTTTCCCTCGGTTCACCGGGGAGCTGTTTTTT.